This entry lists 4 T cell receptor beta chains sequenced from one sample in a study of blood T cell repertoires in COVID-19. The method was immunoSEQ multiplex PCR; TCRdb's version includes in-frame clones alone and lacks a portion of them. This sample has roughly 200,000 clones; around 83% occur once, and the top ten carry roughly 8.6%. The sample consisted of peripheral blood. These receptors all stem from a man in his forties with active or convalescent COVID-19.

This clone was seen just once. CDR3 amino acids: CASSLRQGSYGYTF. The DNA of the CDR3 is TGTGCCAGCAGCCTCAGACAGGGGAGTTATGGCTACACCTTC. V usage is TRBV27 and J usage is TRBJ1-2; 8 nucleotides match TRBD1. V shed 6 bases, J shed 5 bases, and the junction held 8 bases outside the gene matches. The CDR3 has 14 amino acids. The germline CDR1 and CDR2 sequences are MNHEY and SMNVEV (reference sequence).

The chain joins TRBV9 to TRBJ2-7; 10 nucleotides line up with TRBD1. The V gene's germline CDR1 is SGDLS and CDR2 YYNGEE. V gave up 3 bases and J gave up 4 bases; unmatched junction bases: 7. This CDR3 comprises 15 residues. The CDR3 loop reads CASSEDRGPGYEQYF. DNA of the CDR3: TGTGCCAGCAGCGAAGACAGGGGGCCGGGTTACGAGCAGTACTTC.

The chain has TRBV7-2 and TRBJ2-2, with 9 bases matching TRBD2. This CDR3 region has 16 residues. Unmatched junction bases numbered 11, after V lost 6 bases and J lost 6 bases. Germline V gene lookup returns CDR1 SGHTA and CDR2 FQGNSA. In DNA, the CDR3 is TGTGCCAGCAGAAAGGTGGCGGGGGGGCTTGCCGGGGAGCTGTTTTTT. Protein: CASRKVAGGLAGELFF.

This clone has only a few counts. The CDR3 protein is CASSSRPRGGYTF. Written as DNA, the CDR3 is TGTGCCAGCAGCTCGAGACCCCGAGGTGGCTACACCTTC. This chain uses TRBV7-2 with TRBJ1-2; D call uncertain. V lost 4 bases and J 7 bases, leaving 13 bases between the germline ends. Germline lookup yields CDR1 SGHTA and CDR2 FQGNSA. The CDR3 loop spans 13 amino acids.